The clone carrying this T cell receptor beta chain was seen a few times. CDR3 length: 17 residues. V trimming: 1 base; J trimming: 1 base; junction bases outside the gene matches: 5. CDR1 is SGHVS, CDR2 FNYEAQ, per germline. This record belongs to a study of CD8 T cells in ankylosing spondylitis. TCRdb reprocessed the 5' RACE reads with MiXCR, giving one entry per CDR3 protein. There are about 240,000 distinct CDR3 sequences in the sample; around 10% occur only once, and around 7% lies in the top ten. The source of this sequence is a male donor with ankylosing spondylitis or in good health (not recorded which). This chain links TRBV7-6 with TRBJ2-2; 8 bases fit TRBD2. Sequenced sample: blood, either unsorted or a sorted T cell fraction (not recorded which). Here the CDR3 DNA reads TGTGCCAGCAGCTTAGTGGTTAGCGGGGTGAACACCGGGGAGCTGTTTTTT. Its translation: CASSLVVSGVNTGELFF.